This record looks at one TCR beta chain sequence and its context. Looked up from germline, CDR1 is SEHNR and CDR2 is FQNEAQ (reference sequence). V was shortened by 5 bases and J by 2 bases, with 9 bases between the two germline ends. The CDR3 runs 13 residues. This sample stems from a study of technical replicates of blood from several donors. Assay: immunoSEQ multiplex PCR; the TCRdb copy retains only in-frame clones and omits some. The sample records about 56,000 clones, 93% being singletons. What was sequenced was PBMCs. The TCR comes from a human donor in good health. Some clones in this sample may be carry-over from other donors' samples. The V and J genes are TRBV7-9 and TRBJ1-2; D is perhaps TRBD1 (5 bases). For the CDR3, the DNA is TGTGCCAGCAGCCAACAGGAGAACTATGGCTACACCTTC. This sequence encodes CASSQQENYGYTF.